These T cell receptor beta chains were read from a single sample in a study of blood T cell repertoires in COVID-19. Sequenced by immunoSEQ multiplex PCR; TCRdb stores in-frame clones only, minus some. The sample includes 140,000 to 150,000 clones, roughly 75% of them seen just once. The material sequenced was PBMCs or T cells enriched from blood (not recorded which). The receptor source for this set is a woman aged 45 to 65 who had recovered from COVID-19. Both conserved end residues are part of each CDR3. Each record gives: V gene, clone size, J gene, D gene, CDR3 DNA, CDR3 protein. The D gene is left open where the match is weak. Part of the rows lack a size; the others show once, few, many or a class for expanded clones.

TRBV5-1	-	TRBJ1-2	TRBD1	TGCGCCAGCACTAACCCGACCGGGACAGGGCTCTATGGCTACACCTTC	CASTNPTGTGLYGYTF
TRBV2	many	TRBJ2-1	TRBD2	TGTGCCAGCACTCCCCCAGGGGTAGCGGGGGGGTACAATGAGCAGTTCTTC	CASTPPGVAGGYNEQFF
TRBV19	-	TRBJ2-7	-	TGTGCCAGTTCCAGCCCGACAGGAATCCTTGGCTACGAGCAGTACTTC	CASSSPTGILGYEQYF
TRBV27	-	TRBJ2-5	-	TGTGCCAGCAGTCCGGCCGGGACTCGCGAAGAGACCCAGTACTTC	CASSPAGTREETQYF
TRBV24-1	-	TRBJ2-5	-	TGTGCCACCAGTGATGGAACTAGGTCGACGGAGACCCAGTACTTC	CATSDGTRSTETQYF
TRBV4-2	few	TRBJ2-5	TRBD2	TGTGCCAGCAGCCAAGGGGGACTAGCGGGGGACCAAGAGACCCAGTACTTC	CASSQGGLAGDQETQYF
TRBV7-9	-	TRBJ1-1	-	TGTGCCAGCAGCTTAGGAGGGAGGTCCTCCACTGAAGCTTTCTTT	CASSLGGRSSTEAFF
TRBV19	-	TRBJ1-3	-	TGTGCCAGTAGTGTACGACAGACGAGCTCTGGAAACACCATATATTTT	CASSVRQTSSGNTIYF
TRBV5-4	-	TRBJ2-5	-	TGTGCCAGCAGCTTCCCGAGCGGGCAAGAGACCCAGTACTTC	CASSFPSGQETQYF
TRBV2	-	TRBJ2-3	TRBD2	TGTGCCAGCAGATACTGGACTAGCGTTGCAGATACGCAGTATTTT	CASRYWTSVADTQYF
TRBV3-1/TRBV3-2	-	TRBJ2-3	TRBD2	TGTGCCAGCAGCAAGGGACTAGCGACAGATACGCAGTATTTT	CASSKGLATDTQYF
TRBV3-1/TRBV3-2	-	TRBJ2-3	-	TGTGCCAGCAGCCAGGACATCCTAGAAACAGATACGCAGTATTTT	CASSQDILETDTQYF
TRBV19	-	TRBJ2-2	-	TGTGCCAGTCGACTAACCATTAACACCGGGGAGCTGTTTTTT	CASRLTINTGELFF
TRBV2	-	TRBJ2-5	TRBD1	TGTGCCAGCAGTCCGGGACAGAGTCCCGAGACCCAGTACTTC	CASSPGQSPETQYF
TRBV24-1	-	TRBJ2-3	TRBD2	TGTGCCACCAGTGAGAAACTAGCGGGGACAAGCACAGATACGCAGTATTTT	CATSEKLAGTSTDTQYF
TRBV9	-	TRBJ1-1	-	TGTGCCAGCAGCGTAAGGGGGACGAACACTGAAGCTTTCTTT	CASSVRGTNTEAFF
TRBV12-3/TRBV12-4	few	TRBJ2-1	TRBD2	TGTGCCAGCACCCAGGGAGGGTACAATGAGCAGTTCTTC	CASTQGGYNEQFF
TRBV28	few	TRBJ1-1	-	TGTGCCAGCAGTTTCAGAATGAACACTGAAGCTTTCTTT	CASSFRMNTEAFF
TRBV28	-	TRBJ1-4	TRBD1	TGTGCCAGCAGCCTGGGGACAGCTTCTAATGAAAAACTGTTTTTT	CASSLGTASNEKLFF
TRBV28	-	TRBJ2-3	TRBD1	TGTGCCAGCAGTTGGGGTGGGACAGGGTACACAGATACGCAGTATTTT	CASSWGGTGYTDTQYF
TRBV30	-	TRBJ1-5	-	TGTGCCTGGAGTATCCGGGGGGCGACCCAGCCCCAGCATTTT	CAWSIRGATQPQHF
TRBV7-6	-	TRBJ1-1	TRBD1	TGTGCCAGCAGCCGGACAGGGGGTAACACTGAAGCTTTCTTT	CASSRTGGNTEAFF
TRBV11-1	-	TRBJ1-2	TRBD1	TGTGCCAGCAGCTTAGCAAGGACAGGGGGCATCTATGGCTACACCTTC	CASSLARTGGIYGYTF
TRBV7-6	-	TRBJ2-2	-	TGTGCCAGCAGCTTAGTAGCAGGGAAGGGATCCGGGGAGCTGTTTTTT	CASSLVAGKGSGELFF
TRBV28	-	TRBJ2-1	-	TGTGCCAGCAGATCTGGGAGTTTTGGGCGCAATGAGCAGTTCTTC	CASRSGSFGRNEQFF
TRBV7-9	-	TRBJ2-7	TRBD2	TGTGCCAGCAGCCAGCCGGCGGGACTATCCTCCTACGAGCAGTACTTC	CASSQPAGLSSYEQYF